This T cell receptor (beta chain) is from a study of neurological immune-mediated disorders. This clonotype was seen many times. Its cognate antigen is unknown. From 15-18 subjects, over 180 million TCR-beta sequences were obtained in each sequencing run. MiXCR, applied by TCRdb to the 5' RACE reads, yields one record per CDR3 protein. The sample records about 80,000 distinct CDR3 sequences, about 9.7% being singletons. Germline V lookup: CDR1 MDHEN, CDR2 SYDVKM. Trimming pared 9 bases from V and 8 bases from J, leaving 16 bases between. The CDR3 spans 12 residues. Whole-study results and caveats: None of the CDR3 amino acid sequences of expanded clones recurred across subjects, suggesting private repertoires in all groups.

The V call is TRBV28, the J call TRBJ1-2; no clear D. The TCR originated in a man between 50 and 59 years old in good health. The sample comprised PBMCs. For the CDR3, the DNA is TGTGCCAGTTACGGCCCCGAGGACGGCTACACCTTC. It codes for CASYGPEDGYTF.